A selection of T cell receptor beta chains follows, all from one sample in a study of blood T cells in healthy people across ages. TCRdb re-called the 5' RACE reads with MiXCR, one entry per CDR3 protein. The data contain about 800,000 distinct CDR3 sequences, just under 25% of them singletons. This sample also belongs to another study, concerning T cells of mothers and their children.

Sample: blood. The receptors come from a boy younger than 18 in good health. The CDR3 runs from the conserved cysteine through the conserved F or W.

V	J	CDR3
TRBV24-1	TRBJ2-7	CATSDQAYEQYF
TRBV7-2	TRBJ2-2	CASSLEATGELFF
TRBV7-8	TRBJ2-5	CASMVWASGEETQYF
TRBV25-1	TRBJ2-1	CASRPGTEYNEQFF
TRBV28	NA	CASRDIQETQYF
TRBV18	TRBJ2-7	CASAGQGGYEQYF
TRBV3-1	TRBJ2-5	CASSQGTGKYQETQYF
TRBV4-1	TRBJ2-7	CASSLNPGQDLYEQYF
TRBV7-2	TRBJ1-4	CARSYLGQGEKLFF
TRBV4-1	TRBJ1-1	CASSQDRGVGAEAFF
TRBV5-5	NA	CASSSLYRDRGLEQYF
TRBV12-3/TRBV12-4	TRBJ2-7	CASSFVAGGPYEQYF
TRBV12-3/TRBV12-4	TRBJ2-7	CASSLVDHYPLARPTYEQYF
TRBV12-3/TRBV12-4	TRBJ1-1	CASSLYRGGTEAFF
TRBV29-1	TRBJ2-3	CSVPHGEDTQYF
TRBV5-1	TRBJ2-7	CASSWRQGSGSYEQYF
TRBV5-1	TRBJ1-3	CASSLDRVSENTIYF
TRBV7-2	TRBJ1-1	CASRPTPGSEAFF
TRBV6-6	TRBJ2-3	CASSPFRLEDTQYF
TRBV6-6	NA	CASRKTGIEDYEQYF
TRBV7-9	TRBJ2-2	CASSLVLGTGELFF
TRBV27	TRBJ1-2	CASSSDPGQGAYNGYTF
TRBV5-1	TRBJ1-6	CASSLDGQGYSPLHF
TRBV7-2	TRBJ2-7	CASSPGHSSYEQYF
TRBV9	TRBJ2-7	CASSGEERVYEQYF
TRBV6-5	TRBJ1-6	CASSYGGPRINNSPLHF
TRBV7-2	TRBJ1-2	CASSLVEGQANYGYTF
TRBV12-3/TRBV12-4	TRBJ2-7	CASSLWSHEQYF
TRBV12-3/TRBV12-4	TRBJ1-1	CASSPRSRWGSEAFF
TRBV4-3	TRBJ2-1	CASSQGWGGSSYNEQFF
TRBV6-1	TRBJ2-7	CASSENRINYEQYF
TRBV19	TRBJ2-7	CASILETHLAAYEQYF
TRBV5-4	TRBJ1-1	CASSVDRGRVIEAFF
TRBV3-1	TRBJ2-7	CASSQDLNSNLYEQYF
TRBV6-6	TRBJ2-1	CATHSQGGFNEQFF
TRBV7-9	TRBJ2-3	CASSELAGTTDTQYF
TRBV7-2	TRBJ2-5	CASSQTGRGETQYF
TRBV20-1	TRBJ2-2	CSANKLGTGELFF
TRBV6-1	TRBJ2-3	CASSEFQASTDTQYF
TRBV7-6	TRBJ2-3	CASSPRGGWLVRADTQYF
TRBV7-9	TRBJ2-5	CASSLGRRDQETQYF
TRBV29-1	TRBJ2-5	CSVAPRLKETQYF
TRBV7-6	TRBJ2-5	CASSLPGGLRETRYF
TRBV15	TRBJ2-7	CATSSALTGQGSYEQYF
TRBV11-2	TRBJ1-4	CASSPREDYNEKLFF
TRBV12-5	TRBJ1-1	CASGWDGMNTEAFF
TRBV11-2	TRBJ2-7	CASSFAKRRAYSYEQYF
TRBV10-3	TRBJ2-5	CAISEWQETQYF
TRBV29-1	TRBJ2-2	CSVDPRGNTGELFF
TRBV7-9	TRBJ1-2	CASRDRDVHYGYTF
TRBV2	TRBJ2-5	CASSEGTGKQETQYF
TRBV7-2	TRBJ2-5	CASSLVASGSIFETQYF